A selection of T cell receptor beta chains follows, all from one sample in a study of blood T cell repertoires in COVID-19. Assay used: immunoSEQ multiplex PCR; TCRdb lists only in-frame clones, some missing. Of about 200,000 clones in the sample, 75% to 90% were seen once. What was sequenced was PBMCs or T cells enriched from blood (not recorded which). Receptors were obtained from a man aged 35 to 55 who had recovered from COVID-19. Both conserved end residues are part of each CDR3. D genes are given only for firm matches. Rows may omit the clone size; those that give it use once, few, many or a size class.

J gene | V gene | D gene | clone size | CDR3 protein | CDR3 DNA
TRBJ2-2 | TRBV7-2 | . | . | CASSPQANTGELFF | TGTGCCAGCAGCCCACAGGCGAACACCGGGGAGCTGTTTTTT
TRBJ2-3 | TRBV7-2 | TRBD2 | . | CASSLGTSGSSTQYF | TGTGCCAGCAGCTTAGGGACTAGCGGGAGCTCTACGCAGTATTTT
TRBJ2-7 | TRBV20-1 | . | . | CSASLAGAFYEQYF | TGCAGTGCTAGTTTGGCAGGGGCTTTCTACGAGCAGTACTTC
TRBJ1-1 | TRBV5-1 | . | . | CASREGANTEAFF | TGCGCCAGCAGGGAAGGAGCGAACACTGAAGCTTTCTTT
TRBJ2-1 | TRBV7-2 | . | . | CASSFSLGRSNEQFF | TGTGCCAGCAGCTTCTCCTTGGGGAGGAGCAATGAGCAGTTCTTC
TRBJ2-1 | TRBV4-1 | TRBD2 | few | CASSQESERTSGYNEQFF | TGCGCCAGCAGCCAAGAGTCGGAAAGGACTAGCGGCTACAATGAGCAGTTCTTC
TRBJ2-5 | TRBV14 | . | . | CASSQFSGQETQYF | TGTGCCAGCAGCCAATTCTCAGGCCAAGAGACCCAGTACTTC
TRBJ2-7 | TRBV28 | TRBD2 | . | CASSHRLAGGPFEQYF | TGTGCCAGCAGTCACAGGCTAGCGGGAGGGCCCTTCGAGCAGTACTTC
TRBJ1-1 | TRBV9 | . | . | CASSVAGGSSEAFF | TGTGCCAGCAGCGTAGCCGGGGGATCTAGTGAAGCTTTCTTT
TRBJ2-1 | TRBV9 | TRBD2 | . | CASSVKVKREYNEQFF | TGTGCCAGCAGCGTAAAAGTCAAGCGGGAGTACAATGAGCAGTTCTTC
TRBJ1-5 | TRBV9 | . | . | CASSGGEYYQPQHF | TGTGCCAGCAGCGGGGGAGAGTACTATCAGCCCCAGCATTTT
TRBJ2-1 | TRBV10-3 | TRBD1 | . | CAISESDRYNEQFF | TGTGCCATCAGTGAGTCGGACAGGTACAATGAGCAGTTCTTC
TRBJ1-3 | TRBV5-4 | . | . | CASSFKAGKGNTIYF | TGTGCCAGCAGCTTTAAGGCAGGAAAAGGAAACACCATATATTTT
TRBJ2-7 | TRBV3-1/TRBV3-2 | . | . | CASSRISGVSYEQYF | TGTGCCAGCAGCCGGATATCCGGGGTTTCCTACGAGCAGTACTTC
TRBJ2-7 | TRBV27 | . | . | CASQKSGTVHSYEQYF | TGTGCCAGCCAAAAATCCGGGACTGTTCATTCCTACGAGCAGTACTTC
TRBJ1-5 | TRBV4-1 | TRBD1 | . | CASSQPGGSNQPQHF | TGCGCCAGCAGCCAGCCAGGGGGCTCAAATCAGCCCCAGCATTTT
TRBJ1-2 | TRBV5-5 | TRBD1 | . | CASSLGADRAYGYTF | TGTGCCAGCAGCTTGGGGGCGGACAGGGCCTATGGCTACACCTTC
TRBJ2-1 | TRBV13 | TRBD1 | . | CASSRTGGNEQFF | TGTGCCAGCAGCCGGACAGGGGGGAATGAGCAGTTCTTC
TRBJ2-7 | TRBV27 | TRBD1 | . | CASSSSTGIPYEQYF | TGTGCCAGCAGTTCGTCGACAGGGATTCCCTACGAGCAGTACTTC
TRBJ2-3 | TRBV11-3 | TRBD2 | once | CASSRGGASGYTDTQYF | TGTGCCAGCAGCCGAGGAGGGGCTAGCGGGTACACAGATACGCAGTATTTT